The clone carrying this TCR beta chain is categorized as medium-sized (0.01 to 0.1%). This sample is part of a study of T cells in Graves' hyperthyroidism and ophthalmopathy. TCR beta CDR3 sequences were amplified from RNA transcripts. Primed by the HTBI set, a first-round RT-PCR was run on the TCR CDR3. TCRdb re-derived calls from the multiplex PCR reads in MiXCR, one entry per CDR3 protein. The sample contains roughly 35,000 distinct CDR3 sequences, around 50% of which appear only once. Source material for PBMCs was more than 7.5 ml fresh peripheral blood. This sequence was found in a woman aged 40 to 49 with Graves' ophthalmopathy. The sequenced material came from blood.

CDR3 DNA sequence: TGTGCCAGCAGCTTGTACGGGTCGGGCTCCTACGAGCAGTACTTC. Amino acid sequence: CASSLYGSGSYEQYF. The chain has TRBV7-6 and TRBJ2-7; no clear D gene. Trimming shortened V by 3 bases and J by 0 bases, and 12 bases separated the two germline ends. Germline CDR1 reads SGHVS; CDR2 reads FNYEAQ. The CDR3 extends over 15 amino acids.